The T cell receptor (beta chain) described here comes from a study of T cells in Graves' hyperthyroidism and ophthalmopathy. Findings and limits, study-wide: A model built on 13 V-J features separated ophthalmopathy from stable hyperthyroidism.

The V segment lost 6 bases and the J segment 4 bases; nucleotides outside the gene matches: 12. The CDR3 is made up of 16 amino acids. Per germline, CDR1 MNHEY and CDR2 SVGEGT. The source material, RNA transcripts, was used to amplify TCR beta CDR3 regions. First-round RT-PCR of the TCR CDR3 relied on the HTBI primer set. TCRdb reanalysed the multiplex PCR reads using MiXCR and keeps one entry per CDR3 protein. Of 550,000 to 800,000 distinct CDR3 sequences in the sample, about 15% are singletons; the top ten hold under 8.5%. Many counts were recorded for this clonotype. No antigen is known for it. The clonotype comes from a man aged 18 to 29 with Graves' hyperthyroidism. The chain carries TRBV6-2 or TRBV6-3 and TRBJ1-1, with TRBD1 matching over 9 bases. The specimen was blood. DNA for the CDR3: TGTGCCAGCAGCTCCTGGGGTCGACAGGGGGGCACTGAAGCTTTCTTT. It yields the protein CASSSWGRQGGTEAFF.